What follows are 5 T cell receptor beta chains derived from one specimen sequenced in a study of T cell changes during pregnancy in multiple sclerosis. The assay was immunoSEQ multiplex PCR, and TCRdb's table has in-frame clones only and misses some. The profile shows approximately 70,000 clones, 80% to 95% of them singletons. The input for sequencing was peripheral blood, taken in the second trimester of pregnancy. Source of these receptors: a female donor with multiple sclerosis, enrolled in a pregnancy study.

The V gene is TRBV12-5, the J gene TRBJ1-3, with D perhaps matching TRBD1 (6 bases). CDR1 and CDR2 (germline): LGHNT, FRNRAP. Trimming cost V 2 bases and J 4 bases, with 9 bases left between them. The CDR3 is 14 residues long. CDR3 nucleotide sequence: TGTGCTAGTGGTTTGCCAGGGGTGGGAAACACCATATATTTT. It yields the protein CASGLPGVGNTIYF.

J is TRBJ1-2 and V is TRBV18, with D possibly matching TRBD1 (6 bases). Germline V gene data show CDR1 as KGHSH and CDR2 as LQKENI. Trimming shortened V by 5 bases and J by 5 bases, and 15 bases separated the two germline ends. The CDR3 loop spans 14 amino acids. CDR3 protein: CASSKEQGMYGYTF. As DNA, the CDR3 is TGTGCCAGCTCAAAGGAGCAGGGGATGTATGGCTACACCTTC.

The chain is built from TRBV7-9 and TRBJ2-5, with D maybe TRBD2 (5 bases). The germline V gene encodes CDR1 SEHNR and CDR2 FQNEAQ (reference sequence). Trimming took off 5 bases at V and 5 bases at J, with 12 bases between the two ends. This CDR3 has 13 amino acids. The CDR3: CASSAPSSETQYF. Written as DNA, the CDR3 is TGTGCCAGCAGCGCCCCTAGCTCCGAGACCCAGTACTTC.

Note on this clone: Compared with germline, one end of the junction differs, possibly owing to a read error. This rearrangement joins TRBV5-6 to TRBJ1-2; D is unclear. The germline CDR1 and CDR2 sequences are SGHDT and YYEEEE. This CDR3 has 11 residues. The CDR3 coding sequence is TGTGCCAGCAGCTTAAACTTTGGCTACACCTTC. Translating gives CASSLNFGYTF.

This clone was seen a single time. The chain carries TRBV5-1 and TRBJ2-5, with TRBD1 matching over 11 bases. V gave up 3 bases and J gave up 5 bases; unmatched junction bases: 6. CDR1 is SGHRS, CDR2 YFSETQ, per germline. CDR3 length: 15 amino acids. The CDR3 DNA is TGCGCCAGCAGCTGGACAGGGGGCGCCAGGGAGACCCAGTACTTC. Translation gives CASSWTGGARETQYF.